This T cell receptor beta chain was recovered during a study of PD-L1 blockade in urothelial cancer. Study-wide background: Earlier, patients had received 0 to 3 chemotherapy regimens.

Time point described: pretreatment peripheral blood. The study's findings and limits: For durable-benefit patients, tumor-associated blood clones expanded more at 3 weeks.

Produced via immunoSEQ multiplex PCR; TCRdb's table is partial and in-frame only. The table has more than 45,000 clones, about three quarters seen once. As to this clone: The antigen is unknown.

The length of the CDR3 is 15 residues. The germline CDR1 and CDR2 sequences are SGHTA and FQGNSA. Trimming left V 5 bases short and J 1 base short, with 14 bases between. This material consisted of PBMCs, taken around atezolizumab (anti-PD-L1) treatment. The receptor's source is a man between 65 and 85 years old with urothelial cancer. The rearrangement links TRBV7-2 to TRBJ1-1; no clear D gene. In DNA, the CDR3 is TGTGCCAGCAGCCACCGCAGTCTTGGGAACACTGAAGCTTTCTTT. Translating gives CASSHRSLGNTEAFF.